This T cell receptor (beta chain) was captured in a study of radiotherapy plus CTLA-4 blockade in lung cancer. Generated by immunoSEQ multiplex PCR, the TCRdb table keeps only in-frame clones and is missing some. The repertoire consists of around 90,000 clones, with roughly four fifths occurring once and the leading ten covering about 14%. This CDR3 spans 15 amino acids. V lost 2 bases to trimming and J lost 7 bases; unmatched junction nucleotides: 9. CDR1 and CDR2 from the germline V gene are MNHEY and SVGAGI. This material consisted of peripheral blood, taken from a patient treated with radiotherapy plus ipilimumab. The clonotype comes from a human donor with non-small cell lung cancer that progressed on radiotherapy plus ipilimumab. The chain uses TRBV6-5 and TRBJ1-2; 8 nucleotides agree with TRBD1. CDR3 region: CASSYGLGTGGGYTF. In DNA form, the CDR3 reads TGTGCCAGCAGTTACGGTCTCGGGACAGGCGGTGGCTACACCTTC.